The entry that follows covers one TCR beta chain sequence. The antigen this receptor binds is unknown. No base-level quality is on record; no much larger clone is a single base apart. Healthy HIV-negative adults with no recently reported acute infections or vaccinations were included as donors. All donors were Caucasian adults living in Nashville, Tennessee, USA. CD4+ T cells were enriched by magnetic negative selection, after which naive cells were positively selected on CD45RA and the negative fraction was taken as the memory subset. Blood was obtained by leukapheresis, after which PBMCs were separated by Ficoll-Histopaque density gradient centrifugation and cryopreserved in liquid nitrogen vapor phase. Analytical flow cytometry was used to check the purity and quantity of each magnetically sorted T cell population. From each sorted fraction, genomic DNA was isolated and quantified by UV absorbance on a Nanodrop 2000c.

The cysteine opens and the phenylalanine closes a CDR3 of 17 amino acids. Only the CDR3 portion is preserved as DNA: 51 bases, with reading frame beginning at the first base. V drops 0 bases and J drops 5 bases, leaving 19 bases in between. Based on the germline V gene, the CDR1 and CDR2 sequences are SGHAT and FQNNGV. This sample is drawn from a study of shared clonotypes between healthy human individuals (TCRdb year 2020). As for the study more broadly: The cohort included three men and two women between 18 and 49 years of age. For each donor, three plates each were used for CD4 naive and CD4 memory, two plates were used for CD8 naive, and one plate was used for CD8 memory. The study deeply sequenced blood TCR repertoires of about 5 healthy adults to estimate repertoire size and the extent of clonotype sharing between individuals. Different laboratories and diverse techniques were used to prepare libraries and sequence TCR repertoires, to increase sequencing depth and limit assay-specific biases. Leukapheresis yielded between about 0.9 and 8.9 billion PBMCs per donor.

Using the deep immunoSEQ assay, TCR CDR3 regions were amplified from genomic DNA by multiplex PCR. Genomic DNA extracted from each cell subset was distributed evenly over all wells of several immunoSEQ 96-well plates, and each plate served as one replicate. For sorted subsets, about 200 ng genomic DNA, equal to some 28,000 T cell genomes, was loaded into each replicate PCR. Purified libraries were quantified with a Qubit 3.0 fluorometer, sized on a Bioanalyzer 2100, and re-quantified with the KAPA Library Quantification kit. Every immunoSEQ 96-well plate was sequenced on a dedicated single-read 150-cycle Illumina NextSeq 550 flow cell. The original methods were these. Because the immunoSEQ output held only junctional sequences and lacked quality scores, the filtering could not match the filtering applied to full-length reads. Sequences were annotated with PyIR, a Python wrapper for IgBLAST v1.9, and V/J genes and CDR3 were assigned using IMGT germline references. Reads with weak V/J assignments (E-value above 1e-6), missing CDR3, stop codons, out-of-frame junctions, or ambiguous translated residues were removed. V3J clonotypes were defined as sequences sharing the same inferred V gene, J gene, and CDR3 amino acid sequence. Percentage overlap between repertoires was computed as shared unique clonotypes divided by the size of the smaller repertoire. Repertoire richness was assessed with RTK rarefaction, the Chao1 estimator, and Recon v2.1 estimates of unobserved clonotypes. Generation probabilities for all TCRbeta clonotypes obtained by the gDNA method from a handful of donors were computed using OLGA. TCRdb stores this immuneACCESS table with in-frame sequences only. Part of the clones is absent; in the studies checked, under half of the shortfall reflects unresolved V genes, and no reason is known for the rest. V, J and clone size reflect that table, while D and trimming were determined from the DNA. The sample contains under 2,500,000 clones, 90% to 97% of them found a single time. The ten largest clones represent approximately 0.13% of the sample.

Beyond this particular receptor, the publication reports: Larger estimated clonotype richness was generally found for naive subsets than for memory subsets. About 5% of naive CD4, roughly 3.5% of naive CD8, approximately 2.2% of memory CD4, and 0.4% of memory CD8 clonotypes were shared across a few donors. Pairwise subsampling led to the expectation that sequencing depth would affect the degree of clonotype sharing among donors. Sampling was restricted to blood, and TCR repertoires in tissues likely differ from the TCR repertoires found in blood. Compared with non-shared clonotypes, clonotypes shared by all four sorted-subset donors had higher generation probabilities. Because the study included a small number of donors, the genetic and exposure-history diversity represented was limited. Incomplete sequencing was indicated by rarefaction of sorted-subset datasets, despite the large sequencing depth.

The sequencing sample was made of naive CD4+ T cells sorted from blood. The cell subset or site label, as the study defines it: CD45RA+ positively selected. The receptor comes from a man aged 18 to 29 in good health. The V and J genes are TRBV11-2 and TRBJ2-5, and perhaps TRBD2 as D gene, on 6 matching bases. CDR3 loop: CASSLEASVGGRETQYF. The DNA sequence is as follows: TGTGCCAGCAGCTTAGAGGCCTCTGTCGGGGGTCGGGAGACCCAGTACTTC.